The rows below give T cell receptor beta chains drawn from one sample of a study of cytomegalovirus exposure and HLA in healthy donors. Measured with immunoSEQ multiplex PCR; TCRdb has only the in-frame clones, and not every one. There are approximately 140,000 clones in the sample; around 75% occur only once, and 3.3% lies in the top ten. Input material: PBMCs. The receptors were gathered from a man aged 40-49 years in good health and CMV-seronegative. Each CDR3 is given with its conserved first and last residue. A D gene is named only where the DNA matches it firmly. Size values are once, few and many counts, or a class for expanded clones, and some rows have none.

.	TRBJ1-1	.	TRBV7-2	CASSFRGYNTEAFF	TGTGCCAGCAGCTTTAGGGGGTACAACACTGAAGCTTTCTTT
.	TRBJ1-1	.	TRBV5-1	CASSGNAGTQNTEAFF	TGCGCCAGCAGCGGGAACGCCGGGACACAGAACACTGAAGCTTTCTTT
.	TRBJ2-1	.	TRBV7-9	CASSGRRAGRYNEQFF	TGTGCCAGCAGCGGACGGAGGGCGGGGCGCTACAATGAGCAGTTCTTC
few	TRBJ2-7	TRBD2	TRBV6-5	CASSRGDFPYEQYF	TGTGCCAGCAGTCGGGGGGATTTTCCCTACGAGCAGTACTTC
.	TRBJ1-1	.	TRBV6-5	CASSSPGGNRNTEAFF	TGTGCCAGCAGTTCCCCGGGGGGGAACCGTAACACTGAAGCTTTCTTT
.	TRBJ1-5	TRBD1	TRBV6-1	CASSTGTGDQPQHF	TGTGCCAGCAGCACCGGGACAGGGGATCAGCCCCAGCATTTT
.	TRBJ2-7	TRBD1	TRBV27	CASSASQGPYEQYF	TGTGCCAGCAGTGCATCACAGGGGCCCTACGAGCAGTACTTC
.	TRBJ1-6	.	TRBV25-1	CATSGTGNSPLHF	TGTGCCACCTCAGGTACAGGGAATTCACCCCTCCACTTT
.	TRBJ1-5	.	TRBV11-2	CASSLGEGEDQPQHF	TGTGCCAGCAGCTTAGGAGAAGGGGAAGATCAGCCCCAGCATTTT
.	TRBJ1-4	TRBD1	TRBV9	CASSVGTGSVANEKLFF	TGTGCCAGCAGCGTAGGGACAGGCTCTGTGGCTAATGAAAAACTGTTTTTT
.	TRBJ2-5	.	TRBV7-8	CASSSTEAGTQYF	TGTGCCAGCAGCTCGACGGAGGCAGGGACCCAGTACTTC
.	TRBJ2-7	.	TRBV29-1	CSVVVRGKDEQYF	TGCAGCGTTGTGGTCAGGGGTAAAGACGAGCAGTACTTC
.	TRBJ2-2	.	TRBV5-1	CASSLFPGDAGELFF	TGCGCCAGCAGCTTGTTTCCGGGGGACGCCGGGGAGCTGTTTTTT
few	TRBJ1-1	TRBD1	TRBV5-1	CASSLAGTGALNTEAFF	TGCGCCAGCAGCTTGGCGGGTACAGGGGCGTTGAACACTGAAGCTTTCTTT
.	TRBJ1-2	.	TRBV5-4	CASSLAERGRNYGYTF	TGTGCCAGCAGCTTGGCCGAGAGAGGGAGGAACTATGGCTACACCTTC
.	TRBJ1-2	TRBD1	TRBV19	CASSTNAGTENGYTF	TGTGCCAGTAGTACTAACGCCGGGACAGAGAATGGCTACACCTTC
.	TRBJ2-6	.	TRBV7-2	CASSLRGSGANVLTF	TGTGCCAGCAGCTTAAGGGGTTCTGGGGCCAACGTCCTGACTTTC
.	TRBJ1-4	.	TRBV7-9	CASSFARGNEKLFF	TGTGCCAGCAGCTTCGCCAGGGGAAATGAAAAACTGTTTTTT
.	TRBJ2-4	.	TRBV9	CASSGTRGGIQYF	TGTGCCAGCAGCGGAACTAGAGGCGGCATTCAGTACTTC
few	TRBJ1-2	TRBD1	TRBV5-6	CASSLGQGISYGYTF	TGTGCCAGCAGCTTGGGACAGGGGATCTCCTATGGCTACACCTTC
.	TRBJ2-5	TRBD1	TRBV5-8	CASPDRDQETQYF	TGTGCCAGCCCAGACAGGGACCAAGAGACCCAGTACTTC
.	TRBJ2-7	TRBD1	TRBV5-4	CASSRDRVSYEQYF	TGTGCCAGCAGCCGGGACAGGGTCTCCTACGAGCAGTACTTC
.	TRBJ2-4	TRBD1	TRBV6-5	CASRRTGGSKNIQYF	TGTGCCAGCAGGAGGACAGGGGGCTCCAAAAACATTCAGTACTTC
.	TRBJ1-1	.	TRBV4-1	CASSLGRLTEAFF	TGCGCCAGCAGCCTGGGGAGATTAACTGAAGCTTTCTTT
.	TRBJ2-4	.	TRBV5-4	CASSLGTDIAKNIQYF	TGTGCCAGCAGCTTGGGGACTGATATAGCCAAAAACATTCAGTACTTC
few	TRBJ2-3	.	TRBV5-1	CASSPRVGGDTQYF	TGCGCCAGCAGCCCAAGGGTCGGAGGAGATACGCAGTATTTT
.	TRBJ1-2	.	TRBV7-9	CASSLEPGHPHGYTF	TGTGCCAGCAGCTTAGAGCCGGGACACCCCCATGGCTACACCTTC
.	TRBJ1-2	.	TRBV5-1	CASSLDQGPANYGYTF	TGCGCCAGCAGCTTGGATCAGGGCCCAGCTAACTATGGCTACACCTTC
.	TRBJ2-1	TRBD2	TRBV27	CASSWGLAYEQFF	TGTGCCAGCAGTTGGGGACTAGCGTACGAGCAGTTCTTC
.	TRBJ2-7	TRBD1	TRBV28	CASSYGTGDPFSYEQYF	TGTGCCAGCAGTTACGGCACAGGGGACCCCTTCTCCTACGAGCAGTACTTC
.	TRBJ2-1	TRBD2	TRBV4-2	CASSLNYLAGGQYNEQFF	TGTGCCAGCAGCCTTAATTACCTAGCGGGGGGGCAATACAATGAGCAGTTCTTC
.	TRBJ1-1	.	TRBV5-4	CASRRTTGTPGAEAFF	TGTGCCAGCAGGCGTACGACCGGGACACCGGGCGCTGAAGCTTTCTTT
.	TRBJ1-1	.	TRBV6-6	CASSFSGQREAFF	TGTGCCAGCAGTTTTTCCGGACAGCGAGAAGCTTTCTTT
few	TRBJ1-1	TRBD1	TRBV4-3	CASSPRPGTEVSEAFF	TGCGCCAGCAGCCCCCGACCGGGGACAGAAGTCTCTGAAGCTTTCTTT
.	TRBJ2-1	.	TRBV9	CASSDFPTGDEQFF	TGTGCCAGCAGCGACTTCCCGACAGGAGATGAGCAGTTCTTC
.	TRBJ2-7	.	TRBV7-6	CASSRGWGTTYEQYF	TGTGCCAGCAGCCGGGGGTGGGGTACTACCTACGAGCAGTACTTC
few	TRBJ1-1	TRBD1	TRBV5-4	CASSAGQMNTEAFF	TGTGCCAGCAGCGCGGGACAGATGAACACTGAAGCTTTCTTT
few	TRBJ1-1	.	TRBV29-1	CSVERSPNTEAFF	TGCAGCGTTGAACGGAGCCCGAACACTGAAGCTTTCTTT
.	TRBJ2-5	TRBD1	TRBV5-6	CASSWTDRDQETQYF	TGTGCCAGCAGCTGGACGGACAGGGACCAAGAGACCCAGTACTTC
.	TRBJ2-7	.	TRBV5-1	CASSEAVLRGTYEQYF	TGCGCCAGCAGCGAAGCTGTCCTAAGAGGGACTTACGAGCAGTACTTC
.	TRBJ2-7	.	TRBV28	CASSLFPGGQYF	TGTGCCAGCAGTTTATTCCCCGGCGGGCAGTACTTC
once	TRBJ2-5	TRBD2	TRBV9	CASSPSLAGGMAQYF	TGTGCCAGCAGCCCATCACTAGCGGGGGGAATGGCCCAGTACTTC
.	TRBJ1-4	TRBD1	TRBV6-5	CASSYRQGIREKLFF	TGTGCCAGCAGTTACCGACAGGGGATAAGGGAAAAACTGTTTTTT
.	TRBJ1-4	.	TRBV4-2	CASSRGGDADEKLFF	TGTGCCAGCAGCCGTGGGGGGGACGCGGATGAAAAACTGTTTTTT